This T cell receptor beta chain derives from a study of T cells in Graves' hyperthyroidism and ophthalmopathy. TCR beta CDR3 region amplification was performed from RNA transcripts. A set of HTBI primers served as the primers for a first-round RT-PCR of the TCR CDR3. In TCRdb, the multiplex PCR reads were re-called with MiXCR into one record per CDR3 protein. The table shows approximately 370,000 distinct CDR3 sequences, with about a sixth occurring only once. This clonotype was seen many times. CDR1 and CDR2 (germline): DFQATT, SNEGSKA (reference sequence). CDR3 length: 13 amino acids. Trimming stripped 3 bases from V and 2 bases from J, with 11 bases between.

The sequenced material came from blood. V usage is TRBV20-1 and J usage is TRBJ2-7; tentatively, D is TRBD1 or TRBD2 (6 bases each). The clonotype was recovered from a woman under 40 with Graves' hyperthyroidism that later progressed to Graves' ophthalmopathy. The CDR3 bases are TGCAGTGCTAGTAAGGGGGGTACCTACGAGCAGTACTTC. Translating gives CSASKGGTYEQYF.